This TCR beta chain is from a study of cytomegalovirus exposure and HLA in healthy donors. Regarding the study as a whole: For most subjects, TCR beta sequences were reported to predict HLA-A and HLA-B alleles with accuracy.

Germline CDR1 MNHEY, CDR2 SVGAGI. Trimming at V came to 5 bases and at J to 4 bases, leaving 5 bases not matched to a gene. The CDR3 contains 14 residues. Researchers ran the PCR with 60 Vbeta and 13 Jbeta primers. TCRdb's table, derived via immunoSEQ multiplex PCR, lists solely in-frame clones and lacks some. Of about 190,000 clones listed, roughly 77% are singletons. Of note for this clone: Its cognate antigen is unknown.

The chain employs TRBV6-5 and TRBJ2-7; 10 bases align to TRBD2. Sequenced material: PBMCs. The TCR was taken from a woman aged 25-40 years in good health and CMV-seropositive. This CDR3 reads CASSPTSGKYEQYF. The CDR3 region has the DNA TGTGCCAGCAGTCCCACTAGCGGGAAGTACGAGCAGTACTTC.